The 14 T cell receptor beta chains presented below share a single source sample, sequenced in a study of cytomegalovirus exposure and HLA in healthy donors (dated by TCRdb to the late 2010s). Library method: the immunoSEQ multiplex PCR assay. A mixture of 60 forward primers for TCR Vbeta segments and 13 reverse primers for TCR Jbeta segments was used in the multiplex PCR. Held by TCRdb, this immuneACCESS table contains in-frame sequences only and omits some clones. Under half of the omission traces to an unresolved V gene where checked; the cause of the rest is unknown. Present in this sample are 200,000 to 250,000 clones, over 60% of which were seen just once. Around 16% of the sample is taken by the ten largest. The sample was PBMCs. Receptors originate from a middle-aged man in good health and CMV-seronegative.

J is TRBJ1-3 and V is TRBV7-2; 7 positions agree with TRBD1. The CDR3 is 16 amino acids. Germline V lookup: CDR1 SGHTA, CDR2 FQGNSA. The junction had 8 bases not matched to a gene; V was cut back by 3 bases and J by 3 bases. In DNA, the CDR3 is TGTGCCAGCAGCTTCAGGCCAGGGGGAAATGGAAACACCATATATTTT. This translates into CASSFRPGGNGNTIYF. Full variable domain (remainder filled in from reference TRBV7-2 and TRBJ1-3): GAGVSQSPSNKVTEKGKDVELRCDPISGHTALYWYRQSLGQGLEFLIYFQGNSAPDKSGLPSDRFSAERTGGSVSTLTIQRTQQEDSAVYLCASSFRPGGNGNTIYFGEGSWLTVV.

V and J are TRBV14 and TRBJ1-3; D call uncertain. The V end lost 8 bases, the J end lost 0 bases, and 11 bases lay between the germline ends. Germline-derived CDR1 and CDR2 are SGHDN and FVKESK. The CDR3 has 14 amino acids. CDR3 nucleotides: TGTGCCAGCGGAGACGAATTCTCTGGAAACACCATATATTTT. Translated, it gives CASGDEFSGNTIYF.

In this sample, this clone turned up once. The chain recombines TRBV5-1 with TRBJ1-2; 7 bases match TRBD1. The length of the CDR3 is 14 residues. Germline values: CDR1 SGHRS, CDR2 YFSETQ. After removal of 0 bases from V and 8 bases from J, the junction contained 7 bases not matched to a gene. CDR3 sequence reads: CASSLGDSNGGYTF. DNA for the CDR3: TGCGCCAGCAGCTTGGGGGACAGCAATGGAGGCTACACCTTC.

The CDR3 region is CASSLVDRGLEAFF. In DNA, the CDR3 is TGTGCCAGCAGCTTAGTGGACAGGGGGCTTGAAGCTTTCTTT. The chain uses TRBV7-9 and TRBJ1-1; 11 bases map to TRBD1. Germline assignment: CDR1 SEHNR and CDR2 FQNEAQ (reference sequence). Trimming at V came to 1 base and at J to 7 bases, leaving 2 bases not matched to a gene. The CDR3 sequence is 14 residues long. The entire variable domain, with the rest obtained from reference TRBV7-9 and TRBJ1-1, is as follows: DTGVSQNPRHKITKRGQNVTFRCDPISEHNRLYWYRQTLGQGPEFLTYFQNEAQLEKSRLLSDRFSAERPKGSFSTLEIQRTEQGDSAMYLCASSLVDRGLEAFFGQGTRLTVV.

The chain uses TRBV28 and TRBJ1-2; D is unresolved. This CDR3 region has 12 residues. Trimming left V 7 bases short and J 6 bases short, with 12 bases between. Per the germline V gene, CDR1 is MDHEN and CDR2 is SYDVKM. The CDR3 DNA reads TGTGCCAGCACCCTGGCCGGGAATGGCTACACCTTC. Its protein is CASTLAGNGYTF.

The V gene is TRBV7-2, the J gene TRBJ2-3, with 7 bases lining up with TRBD2. The CDR3 spans 17 residues. V trimming: 7 bases; J trimming: 2 bases; junction bases outside the gene matches: 15. Germline V gives CDR1 SGHTA, CDR2 FQGNSA. The DNA for the CDR3 is TGTGCCAGCACCGGCCGGGCTGGAGCGGGGACCACAGATACGCAGTATTTT. Translation: CASTGRAGAGTTDTQYF.

As concerns this clone: At one end the junction does not follow the germline gene, possibly because of a read error. The V gene is TRBV2, the J gene TRBJ1-5; D not resolved. The germline gives CDR1 SNHLY, CDR2 FYNNEI. This CDR3 is built from 11 residues. In DNA, the CDR3 is TGTGCCAGCAGTGCTGGACTCCCCCTGTATTTT. It is translated as CASSAGLPLYF.

V gene TRBV9 combines with J gene TRBJ2-1; 7 bases line up with TRBD1. The CDR3 spans 15 residues. Germline values: CDR1 SGDLS, CDR2 YYNGEE. With 3 bases clipped from V and 5 bases from J, the junction kept 8 bases outside the gene matches. The CDR3 DNA reads as TGTGCCAGCAGCGGTCCCGGGACAGAGAACAATGAGCAGTTCTTC. This encodes CASSGPGTENNEQFF.

This chain's CDR3 is CAWSPPGLPYGYTF. Written as DNA, the CDR3 is TGTGCCTGGAGTCCACCTGGACTCCCCTATGGCTACACCTTC. V usage is TRBV30 and J usage is TRBJ1-2; D not certain. The CDR3 consists of 14 residues. V was pared by 2 bases and J by 4 bases, with 14 bases between. Germline assignment: CDR1 GTSNPN and CDR2 SVGIG (reference sequence). Combining the CDR3 with reference TRBV30 and TRBJ1-2 gives the whole variable domain SQTIHQWPATLVQPVGSPLSLECTVEGTSNPNLYWYRQAAGRGLQLLFYSVGIGQISSEVPQNLSASRPQDRQFILSSKKLLLSDSGFYLCAWSPPGLPYGYTFGSGTRLTVV.

The gene calls are TRBV4-1 and TRBJ2-1; TRBD2 aligns across 12 bases. CDR3 length: 16 amino acids. CDR1 MGHRA and CDR2 YSYEKL come from the germline V gene. The V and J ends lost 7 bases and 3 bases, in that order; junction bases with no gene match: 7. CDR3 loop: CASTRTSGNNYNEQFF. CDR3 DNA: TGCGCCAGCACCCGGACTAGCGGGAATAACTACAATGAGCAGTTCTTC.

The genes are TRBV27 and TRBJ1-2, with D unresolved. This CDR3 comprises 14 residues. The germline V gene has CDR1 MNHEY and CDR2 SMNVEV (reference sequence). Trimming pared 2 bases from V and 2 bases from J, leaving 9 bases between. Here the CDR3 reads CASSLRSGNYGYTF. The DNA of the CDR3 is TGTGCCAGCAGTTTACGTAGCGGAAACTATGGCTACACCTTC.

This clone has just one count. This chain links TRBV11-2 with TRBJ1-6; no reliable D call. CDR3 length equals 15 residues. The germline V gene encodes CDR1 SGHAT and CDR2 FQNNGV. V was clipped by 1 base and J by 7 bases, with 11 bases between them. The CDR3 spells CASSLGQVGNSPLHF. Here the CDR3 DNA reads TGTGCCAGCAGCTTAGGTCAGGTGGGCAATTCACCCCTCCACTTT. Full variable domain (remainder filled in from reference TRBV11-2 and TRBJ1-6): EAGVAQSPRYKIIEKRQSVAFWCNPISGHATLYWYQQILGQGPKLLIQFQNNGVVDDSQLPKDRFSAERLKGVDSTLKIQPAKLEDSAVYLCASSLGQVGNSPLHFGNGTRLTVT.

This chain joins TRBV18 and TRBJ1-1; D is ambiguous. CDR1 and CDR2 (germline): KGHSH, LQKENI. V was cut by 2 bases and J by 0 bases, with 10 bases left in between. The CDR3 length is 15 residues. CDR3 sequence (DNA): TGTGCCAGCTCACCATCCGTTTCGGTGAACACTGAAGCTTTCTTT. This codes for CASSPSVSVNTEAFF.

The rearrangement joins TRBV14 to TRBJ1-2; 9 nucleotides agree with TRBD1. The junction had 5 bases not matched to a gene; V was cut back by 1 base and J by 8 bases. Per the germline V gene, CDR1 is SGHDN and CDR2 is FVKESK. The CDR3 consists of 14 residues. CDR3 region: CASSQATGGRGYTF. CDR3 coding DNA: TGTGCCAGCAGCCAAGCAACAGGGGGCAGAGGCTACACCTTC.